The sequence of this T cell receptor (beta chain) was determined in a study of monozygotic twins with inflammatory bowel disease. TCRdb processed the 5' RACE reads again and assigns one entry to each CDR3 protein, with no DNA. In total, the table holds 420,000 or so distinct CDR3 sequences. Whole blood, unsorted for T cells, was the source of total RNA. The germline gives CDR1 SNHLY, CDR2 FYNNEI. CDR3 length equals 14 residues. This rearrangement joins TRBV2 to TRBJ2-7; absent DNA, TCRdb's TRBD2 call cannot be checked. The TCR comes from a human donor with ulcerative colitis or Crohn's disease, or a healthy co-twin of an affected twin (not recorded which). Sequencing used blood. This CDR3 reads CASSVTSGIAEQYF.